A single sample is the source of the 11 T cell receptor beta chains below, sequenced in a study of T-cell memory formation after mild COVID-19 (dated by TCRdb to the early 2020s). Preparation of the library involved 5' RACE. TCRdb lists the instrument as Illumina NovaSeq 6000. TCRdb reworked the public reads: Q25 trimming with fastp, MiXCR clone assembly, productive beta chains retained. CDR3 protein sequences are deduplicated, and each keeps its most common genes and DNA. Within this sample are about 440,000 distinct CDR3 sequences, with about 19% of them counted one time only. The ten biggest clones cover 7.5% to 9.5% of the sample. Material: PBMCs or a T cell subset sorted from them (not recorded which). Every receptor here comes from an adult woman who had mild COVID-19 (a few samples of this study predate the infection). The sample titles of this study are shuffled in the database, so cell type and time point are left out; the donor was told from shared clones.

The J gene is TRBJ1-1, the V gene TRBV5-1; D uncertain. The germline V gene encodes CDR1 SGHRS and CDR2 YFSETQ. CDR3 size: 15 residues. V lost 3 bases to trimming and J lost 0 bases, with 12 bases between them. The CDR3 reads CASSSSRTVNTEAFF. The CDR3 DNA reads TGCGCCAGCAGCTCTTCAAGGACGGTGAACACTGAAGCTTTCTTT.

V is TRBV11-2 and J is TRBJ2-5; D is unclear. The V end lost 5 bases, the J end lost 5 bases, and 18 bases lay between the germline ends. There are 15 residues in the CDR3. The germline CDR1 and CDR2 sequences are SGHAT and FQNNGV. This CDR3 reads CASSRRSLVEETQYF. CDR3 sequence (DNA): TGTGCCAGCAGCCGACGAAGTTTAGTCGAGGAGACCCAGTACTTC.

This clonotype turned up a few times. V is TRBV6-2 or TRBV6-3 and J is TRBJ1-2; D remains ambiguous. V was cut by 7 bases and J by 2 bases, with 11 bases left in between. CDR3 length equals 13 residues. Looked up from germline, CDR1 is MNHEY and CDR2 is SVGEGT. CDR3 in amino acids: CASKGRSNYGYTF. CDR3 coding DNA: TGTGCCAGCAAGGGCCGCAGCAACTATGGCTACACCTTC.

The genes are TRBV18 and TRBJ2-7; 9 bases fit TRBD2. This CDR3 has 15 residues. The junction had 8 bases not matched to a gene; V was cut back by 4 bases and J by 4 bases. Germline CDR1 reads KGHSH; CDR2 reads LQKENI. The CDR3 region has the DNA TGTGCCAGCTCACACTCTAGCGGGATTAATTACGAGCAGTACTTC. This encodes CASSHSSGINYEQYF.

J is TRBJ2-1 and V is TRBV5-1; no firm D call. Germline V gene lookup returns CDR1 SGHRS and CDR2 YFSETQ. The CDR3 is 14 amino acids. Trimming removed 3 bases from V and 7 bases from J, with 14 bases in between. CDR3 nucleotides: TGCGCCAGCAGCTCACGAGGCGGATCAAATGAGCAGTTCTTC. Translation: CASSSRGGSNEQFF. The entire variable domain, with the rest obtained from reference TRBV5-1 and TRBJ2-1, is as follows: KAGVTQTPRYLIKTRGQQVTLSCSPISGHRSVSWYQQTPGQGLQFLFEYFSETQRNKGNFPGRFSGRQFSNSRSEMNVSTLELGDSALYLCASSSRGGSNEQFFGPGTRLTVL.

This clonotype was detected a few times. This chain uses TRBV29-1 with TRBJ1-5; D is perhaps TRBD1 (5 bases). Per germline, CDR1 SQVTM and CDR2 ANQGSEA. V was cut by 5 bases and J by 0 bases, with 11 bases left in between. The CDR3 runs 14 residues. The CDR3: CSVSGTDSNQPQHF. The CDR3 DNA reads as TGCAGCGTTTCTGGGACGGATAGCAATCAGCCCCAGCATTTT.

The chain carries TRBV7-2 and TRBJ2-7; 15 positions agree with TRBD2. Germline V gene sequence: CDR1 SGHTA, CDR2 FQGNSA. Losses at the gene ends were 5 bases for V and 2 bases for J; bases not matched to a gene: 7. This CDR3 contains 17 residues. CDR3 sequence reads: CASSPPGLAGGAYEQYF. In DNA, the CDR3 is TGTGCCAGCAGCCCCCCGGGACTAGCGGGAGGAGCCTACGAGCAGTACTTC.

The table lists this clonotype with a few counts. This sequence joins TRBV18 and TRBJ2-1; 8 bases agree with TRBD1. Germline values: CDR1 KGHSH, CDR2 LQKENI. V gave up 3 bases and J gave up 1 base; unmatched junction bases: 2. The CDR3 is 15 amino acids. The CDR3 region has the DNA TGTGCCAGCTCACCTCGGGACAGGTCCTACAATGAGCAGTTCTTC. Its translation: CASSPRDRSYNEQFF.

This clonotype has more than one count but fewer than ten. The V and J genes are TRBV5-1 and TRBJ2-1; the D gene is possibly TRBD2 (6 bases). Germline CDR1 is SGHRS and CDR2 is YFSETQ. This CDR3 is built from 13 residues. Trimming stripped 0 bases from V and 9 bases from J, with 10 bases between. CDR3: CASSLEPEGEQFF. The DNA of the CDR3 is TGCGCCAGCAGCTTGGAACCGGAGGGTGAGCAGTTCTTC.

This clonotype was counted only a few times. This chain joins TRBV7-3 and TRBJ2-7; no definite D call. CDR1 is SGHTA, CDR2 FQGTGA, per germline. This CDR3 spans 8 amino acids. The V end was cut by 8 bases, the J end by 6 bases, with 2 bases between. The chain's CDR3 is CASGEQYF. The DNA of the CDR3 is TGTGCCAGCGGCGAGCAGTACTTC.

The gene calls are TRBV30 and TRBJ2-1; maybe TRBD1 (5 bases). V lost 0 bases and J lost 9, with 21 bases in between. This CDR3 comprises 16 residues. Germline CDR1 reads GTSNPN; CDR2 reads SVGIG (reference sequence). The CDR3 region has the DNA TGTGCCTGGAGTGTAAGGGGTGGCAGGGCGCGGAGTGAGCAGTTCTTC. Protein product: CAWSVRGGRARSEQFF.